The clone carrying this TCR beta chain was found once. As yet, its antigen is unknown. The source of the sample is a study of T cell repertoires in cytomegalovirus infection. TCRdb re-analysed the reads in MiXCR, keeping a single row per CDR3 protein. The table lists about 360,000 distinct CDR3 sequences, less than 20% of them singletons. Points from the study as a whole: The ex vivo response was dominated by HLA-C-restricted CMV-specific TCR beta clonotypes.

After removal of 6 bases from V and 5 bases from J, the junction contained 7 bases not matched to a gene. This CDR3 region has 15 residues. Germline CDR1 and CDR2: MNHEY and SVGAGI. The origin of this receptor is a human donor in good health (CMV status not recorded). Some clones in this sample may be carry-over from other donors' samples. Sequencing input: PBMCs. J is TRBJ2-2 and V is TRBV6-5; 9 nucleotides agree with TRBD1. CDR3 DNA: TGTGCCAGCAGGACGACAGGGGGTCTGACCGGGGAGCTGTTTTTT. Protein sequence: CASRTTGGLTGELFF.